This TCR beta chain was observed in a study of T cell changes during pregnancy in multiple sclerosis. CDR1 is WSHSY and CDR2 is SAAADI in the germline V gene. The CDR3 sequence is 16 residues long. V dropped 3 bases and J dropped 10; count of bases not matched to a gene: 8. The method was immunoSEQ multiplex PCR; TCRdb's version includes in-frame clones alone and lacks a portion of them. The top ten hold 0.37% of the sample, which has approximately 53,000 clones, approximately 94% seen once. This clonotype was obtained from a female donor with multiple sclerosis, enrolled in a pregnancy study. The V gene is TRBV10-2, the J gene TRBJ2-1; 14 nucleotides line up with TRBD2. The material sequenced was CD4+ T cells from peripheral blood mononuclear cells, taken before pregnancy. The chain's CDR3 is CASSDAGTSGRGEQFF. The CDR3 region has the DNA TGCGCCAGCAGTGATGCCGGGACTAGCGGGAGAGGGGAGCAGTTCTTC.